This entry lists 17 T cell receptor beta chains sequenced from one sample in a study of immune evolution from preneoplasia to lung adenocarcinoma. Profiled with immunoSEQ multiplex PCR; TCRdb holds only in-frame clones, not every one. The profile shows just under 5,000 clones, about 81% of them singletons. Sequencing used FFPE normal lung tissue adjacent to the tumor. The receptors were gathered from a person aged 50 to 70 with lung adenocarcinoma.

The V gene is TRBV5-1, the J gene TRBJ2-2; 12 bases agree with TRBD1. CDR1 and CDR2 from the germline V gene are SGHRS and YFSETQ. The CDR3 runs 17 residues. V dropped 4 bases and J dropped 7; count of bases not matched to a gene: 11. CDR3 sequence: CASSPRLGTGGIGELFF. The CDR3 nucleotides are TGCGCCAGCAGCCCCAGGCTCGGGACAGGGGGCATCGGGGAGCTGTTTTTT.

The rearrangement joins TRBV4-1 to TRBJ1-2; 12 bases are shared with TRBD1. The CDR3 runs to 17 residues. J was trimmed by 7 bases and V by 0 bases; bases with no gene match: 9. CDR1 and CDR2 (germline): MGHRA, YSYEKL. This chain's CDR3 is CASSQDLGTGGASGYTF. The DNA of the CDR3 is TGCGCCAGCAGCCAAGATCTCGGGACAGGGGGCGCGTCTGGCTACACCTTC.

This clone was seen a single time. The chain links TRBV2 to TRBJ2-5; no firm D call. The CDR3 is made up of 10 amino acids. The V gene's germline CDR1 is SNHLY and CDR2 FYNNEI. Trimming stripped 8 bases from V and 5 bases from J, with 6 bases between. The CDR3 loop reads CASVLETQYF. As DNA, the CDR3 is TGTGCCAGCGTTTTGGAGACCCAGTACTTC.

The CDR3 is CAWSGREILRTQYF. The CDR3 DNA sequence: TGTGCCTGGAGTGGCCGGGAGATATTACGGACCCAGTACTTC. This rearrangement joins TRBV30 to TRBJ2-5; D is perhaps TRBD2 (6 bases). Germline V gives CDR1 GTSNPN, CDR2 SVGIG (reference sequence). This CDR3 region has 14 residues. The ends were cut back, 1 base at V and 7 bases at J, with 16 bases in the middle.

This clone was seen a handful of times. This sequence joins TRBV11-2 and TRBJ2-3; TRBD2 matches 10 bases. The CDR3 sequence is 15 residues long. Per the germline V gene, CDR1 is SGHAT and CDR2 is FQNNGV. V shed 6 bases and J 4 bases; nucleotides not matched to a gene: 7. The DNA for the CDR3 is TGTGCCAGCAGTTGGGTAGCGGGAGGTCCAGATACGCAGTATTTT. Residues: CASSWVAGGPDTQYF.

This chain connects TRBV11-2 to TRBJ1-4; no firm D call. From germline, CDR1 is SGHAT and CDR2 FQNNGV. The CDR3 consists of 14 residues. Trimming removed 3 bases from V and 3 bases from J, with 8 bases in between. The CDR3 nucleotides read TGTGCCAGCAGCTTCCAGAGGGCTAATGAAAAACTGTTTTTT. Its protein is CASSFQRANEKLFF.

V gene TRBV29-1 combines with J gene TRBJ2-7; 11 bases match TRBD2. Trimming cost V 7 bases and J 4 bases; bases outside gene matches: 9. From germline, CDR1 is SQVTM and CDR2 ANQGSEA. This CDR3 is built from 14 residues. The CDR3 nucleotides read TGCAGCGGTCGACCGGGACTAGCGGATTACGAGCAGTACTTC. It translates to CSGRPGLADYEQYF.

The chain has TRBV4-1 and TRBJ1-2, with 9 bases fitting TRBD1. V lost 7 bases, J lost 2 bases, and 5 bases stayed unmatched. The CDR3 contains 14 residues. Germline CDR1 is MGHRA and CDR2 is YSYEKL. For the CDR3, the DNA is TGCGCCAGCACCCCCGGGACAGGGAACTATGGCTACACCTTC. Its translation is CASTPGTGNYGYTF.

V is TRBV11-2 and J is TRBJ2-3; weak D call: TRBD1 (6 bases). The V gene lost 5 bases and the J gene lost 6 bases, with 24 bases spanning the gap. CDR1 is SGHAT, CDR2 FQNNGV, per germline. This CDR3 is 17 amino acids long. Written as DNA, the CDR3 is TGTGCCAGCAGCCTACAAGGGCCGGGACAAGGGGCGGATACGCAGTATTTT. Translation gives CASSLQGPGQGADTQYF.

This rearrangement joins TRBV5-1 to TRBJ1-4; possible D gene TRBD1, 5 bases. Germline-derived CDR1 and CDR2 are SGHRS and YFSETQ. V lost 4 bases and J lost 8, with 21 bases in between. The CDR3 contains 16 residues. The CDR3 region is CASSRSSGNGVEKLFF. The CDR3, as DNA: TGCGCCAGCAGCAGGTCGTCAGGGAACGGTGTCGAAAAACTGTTTTTT.

The rearrangement links TRBV6-5 to TRBJ1-2; weak D call: TRBD1 (5 bases). Germline loops: CDR1 MNHEY, CDR2 SVGAGI. The CDR3 sequence is 15 residues long. V was clipped by 6 bases and J by 0 bases, with 14 bases between them. The CDR3 sequence is CASSPGRVANYGYTF. In DNA form, the CDR3 reads TGTGCCAGCAGCCCCGGCAGGGTCGCTAACTATGGCTACACCTTC.

V gene TRBV28 combines with J gene TRBJ1-2; the D is unclear. CDR1 MDHEN and CDR2 SYDVKM come from the germline V gene. The CDR3 loop spans 13 amino acids. Trimming cost V 4 bases and J 8 bases, with 14 bases left between them. As DNA, the CDR3 is TGTGCCAGCAGTTCCGCAGAGGTACACGGCTACACCTTC. Residues: CASSSAEVHGYTF.

The rearrangement links TRBV6-6 to TRBJ1-2; D is ambiguous. The V and J ends lost 4 bases and 0 bases respectively, with 6 bases between them. The CDR3 totals 13 residues. CDR1 is MNHNY and CDR2 is SVGAGI in the germline V gene (reference sequence). CDR3 in amino acids: CASSSGPNYGYTF. CDR3 DNA: TGTGCCAGCAGTTCAGGCCCTAACTATGGCTACACCTTC.

The chain has TRBV11-2 and TRBJ2-5; a weak D match, TRBD1 (5 bases). CDR1 SGHAT and CDR2 FQNNGV come from the germline V gene. V was pared by 3 bases and J by 1 base, with 9 bases between. This CDR3 region has 14 residues. The CDR3 region is CASSLRQTQETQYF. The CDR3 region has the DNA TGTGCCAGCAGCTTGAGACAGACCCAAGAGACCCAGTACTTC.

This clone showed up just once. J is TRBJ1-1 and V is TRBV25-1; TRBD1 might be the D (5 bases). V lost 4 bases, J lost 4 bases, and 13 bases lay in between. The CDR3 runs to 14 residues. Germline assignment: CDR1 MGHDK and CDR2 SYGVNS. CDR3 coding DNA: TGTGCCAGCAGTGGTGATTCGGGGGGCACTGAAGCTTTCTTT. Residues: CASSGDSGGTEAFF.

The chain couples TRBV25-1 to TRBJ1-3, with no clear D. Germline V CDR1 and CDR2: MGHDK, SYGVNS. The CDR3 length is 15 residues. Trimming took 4 bases from V and 0 from J, leaving 10 bases between them. CDR3 residues: CASSGWVSSGNTIYF. As DNA, the CDR3 is TGTGCCAGCAGTGGATGGGTCTCCTCTGGAAACACCATATATTTT. Based on the CDR3 plus reference TRBV25-1 and TRBJ1-3, the full variable domain is EADIYQTPRYLVIGTGKKITLECSQTMGHDKMYWYQQDPGMELHLIHYSYGVNSTEKGDLSSESTVSRIRTEHFPLTLESARPSHTSQYLCASSGWVSSGNTIYFGEGSWLTVV.

J is TRBJ1-5 and V is TRBV6-1; 7 bases line up with TRBD1. The CDR3 extends over 15 amino acids. Per the germline V gene, CDR1 is MNHNS and CDR2 is SASEGT. The V and J ends lost 6 bases and 4 bases, in that order; junction bases with no gene match: 9. CDR3 nucleotides: TGTGCCAGCAGACTGTTAGGGGGCGGGAATCAGCCCCAGCATTTT. It is translated as CASRLLGGGNQPQHF.